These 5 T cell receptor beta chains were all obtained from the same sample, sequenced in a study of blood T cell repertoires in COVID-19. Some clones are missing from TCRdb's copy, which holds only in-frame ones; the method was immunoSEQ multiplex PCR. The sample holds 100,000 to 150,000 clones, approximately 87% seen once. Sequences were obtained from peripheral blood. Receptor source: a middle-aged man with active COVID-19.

The CDR3 DNA sequence: TGTGCCAGCAGCAATCGGTCCGTCTACGAGCAGTACTTC. Residues: CASSNRSVYEQYF. V is TRBV7-2 and J is TRBJ2-7; D call uncertain. This CDR3 has 13 amino acids. Trimming shortened V by 5 bases and J by 3 bases, and 11 bases separated the two germline ends. In germline, CDR1 is SGHTA, CDR2 FQGNSA.

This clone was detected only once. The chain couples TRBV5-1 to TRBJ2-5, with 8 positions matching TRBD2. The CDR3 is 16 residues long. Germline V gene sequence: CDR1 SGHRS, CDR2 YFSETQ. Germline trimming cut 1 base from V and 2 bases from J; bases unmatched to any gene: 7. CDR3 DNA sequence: TGCGCCAGCAGCTTGACTCGCGGGGGGCGTCAAGAGACCCAGTACTTC. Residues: CASSLTRGGRQETQYF.

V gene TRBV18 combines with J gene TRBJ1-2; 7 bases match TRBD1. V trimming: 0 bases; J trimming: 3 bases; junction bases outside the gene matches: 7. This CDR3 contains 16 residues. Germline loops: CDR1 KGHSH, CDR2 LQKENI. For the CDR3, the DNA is TGTGCCAGCTCACCACCGAACAGGGGAACGGACTATGGCTACACCTTC. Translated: CASSPPNRGTDYGYTF.

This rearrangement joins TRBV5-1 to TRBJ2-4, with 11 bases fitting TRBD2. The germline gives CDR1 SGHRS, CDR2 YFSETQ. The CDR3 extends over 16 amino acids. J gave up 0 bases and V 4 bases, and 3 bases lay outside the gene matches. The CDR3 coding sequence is TGCGCCAGCAGCCTAGCGGGGGGATTAGCCAAAAACATTCAGTACTTC. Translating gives CASSLAGGLAKNIQYF.

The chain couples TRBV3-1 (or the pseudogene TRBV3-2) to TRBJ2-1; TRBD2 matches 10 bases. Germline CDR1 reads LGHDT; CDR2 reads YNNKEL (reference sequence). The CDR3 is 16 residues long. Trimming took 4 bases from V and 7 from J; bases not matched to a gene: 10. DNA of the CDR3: TGTGCCAGCAGCCTCAGAGGGGAGCGGGGGGGAAATGAGCAGTTCTTC. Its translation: CASSLRGERGGNEQFF.